The 15 T cell receptor beta chains below come from one sample, sequenced in a study of spatial heterogeneity in lung cancer. TCRdb re-called the 5' RACE reads through MiXCR, storing one row per CDR3 protein. The sample has tens of thousands of distinct CDR3 sequences, just under 7% seen once. Time point defined: sample taken at primary tumor resection. Unsorted samples of tumor, nontumor lung or frozen PBMC had their whole RNA sequenced. The sample here was PBMCs, taken at surgery. The source is a male donor with early-stage non-small cell lung cancer.

There are a few counts of this clonotype. The chain carries TRBV6-6 and TRBJ2-1, with D possibly TRBD1 on 7 matching bases. V lost 2 bases and J lost 6, with 14 bases in between. CDR1 and CDR2 (germline): MNHNY, SVGAGI (reference sequence). The CDR3 is made up of 15 amino acids. CDR3 residues: CASSYATGRPNEQFF. The CDR3, as DNA: TGTGCCAGCAGTTACGCGACAGGGAGGCCCAATGAGCAGTTCTTC.

The chain combines TRBV6-5 with TRBJ2-5; TRBD2 matches 11 bases. CDR1 MNHEY and CDR2 SVGAGI come from the germline V gene. The J segment lost 5 bases and the V segment lost 6 bases, leaving 2 bases of the junction unmatched. The CDR3 runs to 13 residues. The CDR3 DNA reads as TGTGCCAGCAGGACTAGCGGGGTGGAGACCCAGTACTTC. Translated: CASRTSGVETQYF.

This clonotype was counted ten times or more. The chain uses TRBV10-3 and TRBJ2-7; D uncertain. From germline, CDR1 is ENHRY and CDR2 SYGVKD. V lost 6 bases and J lost 5, with 17 bases in between. The CDR3 has 14 residues. CDR3 coding DNA: TGTGCCATCAGCATCTCCGGGCAGAAGAACGAGCAGTACTTC. It encodes CAISISGQKNEQYF.

This clonotype was seen many times. This sequence joins TRBV20-1 and TRBJ1-4; no definite D call. Germline V CDR1 and CDR2: DFQATT, SNEGSKA (reference sequence). Trimming left V 5 bases short and J 7 bases short, with 17 bases between. CDR3 length equals 14 residues. The CDR3 nucleotides read TGCAGTGCTGGCGAGCCTCTTGGAGGTGAAAAACTGTTTTTT. Amino acids: CSAGEPLGGEKLFF.

This clonotype is medium-sized in the sample. This chain connects TRBV28 to TRBJ1-2, with D possibly TRBD1 on 5 matching bases. V lost 3 bases and J 7 bases, leaving 12 bases between the germline ends. Germline-derived CDR1 and CDR2 are MDHEN and SYDVKM. This CDR3 is built from 13 residues. The CDR3 loop is CASSFYGTGGYTF. For the CDR3, the DNA is TGTGCCAGCAGTTTTTACGGGACGGGTGGCTACACCTTC.

The chain carries TRBV18 and TRBJ2-2, with D possibly matching TRBD1 (6 bases). V lost 3 bases, J lost 2 bases, and 13 bases lay in between. Per germline, CDR1 KGHSH and CDR2 LQKENI. The CDR3 length is 16 residues. CDR3 sequence reads: CASSPGHHLNTGELFF. The CDR3 nucleotides are TGTGCCAGCTCACCGGGACACCACCTAAACACCGGGGAGCTGTTTTTT.

This clonotype was counted at least ten times. This rearrangement joins TRBV20-1 to TRBJ1-5; unclear D gene. Germline V CDR1 and CDR2: DFQATT, SNEGSKA (reference sequence). Trimming pared 2 bases from V and 0 bases from J, leaving 5 bases between. This CDR3 region has 13 residues. The CDR3 nucleotides are TGCAGTGCTAGACCGGATAGCAATCAGCCCCAGCATTTT. The encoded protein is CSARPDSNQPQHF.

This clonotype was counted at least ten times. The chain employs TRBV11-2 and TRBJ1-1; D unclear. The V and J ends lost 0 bases and 0 bases respectively, with 8 bases between them. This CDR3 comprises 15 residues. Germline V gives CDR1 SGHAT, CDR2 FQNNGV. CDR3 amino acids: CASSLEVGLNTEAFF. CDR3 DNA sequence: TGTGCCAGCAGCTTAGAGGTGGGTCTGAACACTGAAGCTTTCTTT.

This clonotype was detected many times. This sequence joins TRBV29-1 and TRBJ1-2; D unresolved. Germline CDR1 is SQVTM and CDR2 is ANQGSEA. The CDR3 has 11 amino acids. Trimming removed 7 bases from V and 2 bases from J, with 8 bases in between. Here the CDR3 DNA reads TGCAGCGAGACACGAAACTATGGCTACACCTTC. Translating it yields CSETRNYGYTF.

CDR3 DNA: TGTGCCAGCAGCCAAGCAGGGGACGTAGCCAAAAACATTCAGTACTTC. Protein: CASSQAGDVAKNIQYF. The chain is built from TRBV14 and TRBJ2-4; tentative D call: TRBD1 (6 bases). The CDR3 is made up of 16 amino acids. Germline assignment: CDR1 SGHDN and CDR2 FVKESK. Trimming removed 1 base at V and 0 bases at J, with 10 bases between. Looking up the rest from reference TRBV14 and TRBJ2-4 gives the full variable domain: EAGVTQFPSHSVIEKGQTVTLRCDPISGHDNLYWYRRVMGKEIKFLLHFVKESKQDESGMPNNRFLAERTGGTYSTLKVQPAELEDSGVYFCASSQAGDVAKNIQYFGAGTRLSVL.

This clonotype was picked up many times. The V call is TRBV3-1, the J call TRBJ2-3, with D tentatively TRBD1 (6 bases). CDR1 is LGHDT and CDR2 is YNNKEL in the germline V gene (reference sequence). There are 15 residues in the CDR3. Between the trimmed V and J ends, which lost 4 bases and 2 bases, there was a span of 13 bases. The CDR3: CASSLSRGHTDTQYF. CDR3 bases: TGTGCCAGCAGCCTATCGAGGGGACACACAGATACGCAGTATTTT.

This clonotype was counted a few times. The CDR3 nucleotides read TGTGCCAGCAGCCAAGCCCGCGGCGAAGCTTTCTTT. This encodes CASSQARGEAFF. This chain links TRBV3-1 with TRBJ1-1, with D uncertain. Germline lookup yields CDR1 LGHDT and CDR2 YNNKEL (reference sequence). The CDR3 has 12 amino acids. V was shortened by 1 base and J by 8 bases, with 8 bases between the two germline ends.

There are many counts of this clonotype. Written as DNA, the CDR3 is TGTGCCACCAGTCCCCCCACAAGTGAGACCCAGTACTTC. It codes for CATSPPTSETQYF. This chain connects TRBV24-1 to TRBJ2-5; D gene uncertain. V was shortened by 6 bases and J by 5 bases, with 12 bases between the two germline ends. Germline lookup yields CDR1 KGHDR and CDR2 SFDVKD. The CDR3 is 13 residues long.

Ten or more counts support this clonotype. The chain employs TRBV20-1 and TRBJ1-2; perhaps TRBD1 as D (5 bases). The CDR3 sequence is 13 residues long. CDR1 is DFQATT, CDR2 SNEGSKA, per germline (reference sequence). V gave up 6 bases and J gave up 2 bases, with 13 bases separating them. In DNA form, the CDR3 reads TGCAGTGCAAGGGACTCAGTAAACTATGGCTACACCTTC. Translated, it gives CSARDSVNYGYTF.

This clonotype was counted ten times or more. This sequence joins TRBV5-4 and TRBJ1-2; D remains unclear. Germline assignment: CDR1 SGHNT and CDR2 YYREEE (reference sequence). This CDR3 contains 13 residues. The V and J ends lost 3 bases and 2 bases respectively, with 8 bases between them. The CDR3 reads CASSWTGNYGYTF. In DNA form, the CDR3 reads TGTGCCAGCAGCTGGACGGGAAACTATGGCTACACCTTC. The entire variable domain, with the rest obtained from reference TRBV5-4 and TRBJ1-2, is as follows: ETGVTQSPTHLIKTRGQQVTLRCSSQSGHNTVSWYQQALGQGPQFIFQYYREEENGRGNFPPRFSGLQFPNYSSELNVNALELDDSALYLCASSWTGNYGYTFGSGTRLTVV.